The sequence of this T cell receptor (beta chain) was determined in a study of T cell responses to AZD1222 COVID-19 vaccine. TCRdb keeps only in-frame clones here, not all; method: immunoSEQ multiplex PCR. This table has under 150,000 clones, about 90% appearing once. Study outcomes and limitations: Donor demographics were predominantly white British with a female majority; clonal diversity may be underestimated.

This CDR3 is 17 amino acids long. Trimming pared 1 base from V and 3 bases from J, leaving 15 bases between. The V gene's germline CDR1 is SGHAT and CDR2 FQNNGV. On this clone itself: Antigen: not known.

The sequences come from peripheral blood, collected 28 days after the second AZD1222 dose. The chain links TRBV11-2 to TRBJ2-2; either TRBD1 or TRBD2 may fit D (6 bases each). This receptor was identified in an adult who received the AZD1222 COVID-19 vaccine. The DNA of the CDR3 is TGTGCCAGCAGCTTAGGTGTCCGGGGGCCCGACACCGGGGAGCTGTTTTTT. Translating it yields CASSLGVRGPDTGELFF.